The clone carrying this T cell receptor (beta chain) was observed a few times. Unique molecular identifiers featured in how the TCRbeta library was prepared. TCRdb called the PCR reads again in MiXCR, with one record for every CDR3 protein. The sample includes about 270,000 distinct CDR3 sequences, almost 10% of them seen just once. The sample comes from a study of T-cell reconstitution after alpha-beta-depleted transplantation in children. V dropped 1 base and J dropped 5 bases, with 14 bases sitting between them. The CDR3 length is 14 residues. In germline, CDR1 is DFQATT, CDR2 SNEGSKA (reference sequence).

The sample consisted of PBMCs from the stem cell graft donor, taken from the stem cell graft. The sequence was collected from a human donor who donated a stem cell graft to a child with SCID. The genes are TRBV20-1 and TRBJ2-5; D gene unclear. CDR3 nucleotides: TGCAGTGCTAGAGGCGCGGTTCGCGTGGAGACCCAGTACTTC. This gives the protein CSARGAVRVETQYF.